One TCR beta chain is described in this entry. As yet, its antigen is unknown. A read error may produce the germline difference seen at one junction end. The germline V gene has CDR1 SGHRS and CDR2 YFSETQ. The CDR3 runs 15 residues. The record originates from a study of blood T cells in healthy people across ages. Study-wide results and caveats: Per million T cells, the diversity of TCR beta decreased roughly linearly as age advanced. Without sorted subsets, naive and antigen-experienced compartments could not be conclusively compared.

Through a sample-barcoded 5' primer and a J-beta primer mix, a second PCR was run for 7 to 11 cycles. Each cDNA molecule was tagged by a template-switch adaptor with 12 random nucleotides. TCRdb re-called the 5' RACE reads with MiXCR, one entry per CDR3 protein. The data contain roughly 930,000 distinct CDR3 sequences, approximately 49% of them singletons. The study recruited healthy Caucasian donors from Russia who were aged roughly 6 to 95. Sample: blood. The TCR sequence derives from a man between 25 and 39 years old in good health. V usage is TRBV5-1 and J usage is TRBJ2-7, with 7 bases matching TRBD1. The CDR3 bases are TGCGCCAGCAGGTTGGCTTGGACAGGCCCCTACGAGCAGTACTTC. It is translated as CASRLAWTGPYEQYF.